This T cell receptor (beta chain) was recorded in a study of cytomegalovirus exposure and HLA in healthy donors. PCR used 60 Vbeta primers and 13 Jbeta primers. Repertoires were generated with immunoSEQ multiplex PCR, while TCRdb's copy carries only in-frame clones and drops some. This sample has some 110,000 clones, with 78% found just once. The study's findings and limits: Reports showed the classifier diagnosing cytomegalovirus status with high specificity and sensitivity. Within an earlier analysis, most TCR beta V segments proved productive either about 90% or about 30% of the time. Associated with cytomegalovirus, according to the listing, were around 160 TCR beta chains. The study had only CMV serostatus as immune exposure information.

This CDR3 has 16 residues. Germline assignment: CDR1 SGHNT and CDR2 YYREEE (reference sequence). Trimming at V came to 3 bases and at J to 5 bases, leaving 10 bases not matched to a gene. Details on this clone: Its antigen is currently unknown.

This sequence was found in a woman aged 40 to 50 in good health and CMV-seronegative. The chain is built from TRBV5-4 and TRBJ2-3; 9 bases align to TRBD2. Sequencing was done on a sample of PBMCs. This CDR3 is CASSSGSSGRRDTQYF. DNA of the CDR3: TGTGCCAGCAGCTCCGGTAGTAGCGGGAGAAGAGATACGCAGTATTTT. Full variable domain (outside the CDR3, taken from reference TRBV5-4 and TRBJ2-3): ETGVTQSPTHLIKTRGQQVTLRCSSQSGHNTVSWYQQALGQGPQFIFQYYREEENGRGNFPPRFSGLQFPNYSSELNVNALELDDSALYLCASSSGSSGRRDTQYFGPGTRLTVL.